This T cell receptor (beta chain) was obtained from a study of T cells in Graves' hyperthyroidism and ophthalmopathy. Amplification yielded TCR beta CDR3 regions, with RNA transcripts as the source. First-round RT-PCR targeting the TCR CDR3 was performed with the HTBI primer set. MiXCR was run by TCRdb on the multiplex PCR reads, yielding one entry per CDR3 protein. The data show a few hundred thousand distinct CDR3 sequences, 14% to 15% seen once. This clonotype was recorded at least ten times. The CDR3 contains 13 residues. Trimming left V 0 bases short and J 6 bases short, with 7 bases between. CDR1 and CDR2 from the germline V gene are SGDLS and YYNGEE.

What was sequenced was blood. The chain joins TRBV9 to TRBJ2-1; tentative D call: TRBD2 (6 bases). The clonotype originates from a woman aged 25 to 39 with Graves' hyperthyroidism. The DNA for the CDR3 is TGTGCCAGCAGCGTAGACGGGGGCAATGAGCAGTTCTTC. Residues: CASSVDGGNEQFF.